This is a list of T cell receptor beta chains from one sample in a study of T cells after yellow fever vaccination. TCRdb reanalysed the 5' RACE reads using MiXCR and keeps one entry per CDR3 protein. The data contain a few hundred thousand distinct CDR3 sequences, less than 9.5% of them singletons. This specimen was PBMCs, taken roughly seven weeks after the first yellow fever vaccination. These receptor sequences come from a man younger than 35 who received the YFV17D yellow fever vaccine. Each CDR3 is given with its conserved first and last residue. A D gene is named only where the DNA matches it firmly. Expanded clones get a size class; other rows say once, few or many, or leave the size out.

clone_size: -; v_call: TRBV6-4; d_call: TRBD1; j_call: TRBJ2-3; cdr3_aa: CASSVGQGPIDTQYF; cdr3_nt: TGTGCCAGCAGTGTGGGACAGGGCCCCATAGATACGCAGTATTTT
clone_size: -; v_call: TRBV6-2/TRBV6-3; d_call: -; j_call: TRBJ2-3; cdr3_aa: CASSLVAYTQYF; cdr3_nt: TGTGCCAGCAGCCTAGTAGCATATACGCAGTATTTT
clone_size: few; v_call: TRBV18; d_call: -; j_call: TRBJ2-7; cdr3_aa: CASSPQGSSGDEQYF; cdr3_nt: TGTGCCAGCTCACCACAGGGCTCCTCGGGGGACGAGCAGTACTTC
clone_size: few; v_call: TRBV7-3; d_call: -; j_call: TRBJ1-2; cdr3_aa: CASSPHSTGDGYTF; cdr3_nt: TGTGCCAGCAGCCCTCACAGTACAGGCGATGGCTACACCTTC
clone_size: many; v_call: TRBV5-1; d_call: TRBD2; j_call: TRBJ2-1; cdr3_aa: CASRRGLAGDPYNEQFF; cdr3_nt: TGCGCCAGCAGGCGGGGACTAGCGGGGGATCCGTACAATGAGCAGTTCTTC
clone_size: many; v_call: TRBV9; d_call: TRBD1; j_call: TRBJ1-5; cdr3_aa: CASSPGQEHRPQHF; cdr3_nt: TGTGCCAGCAGCCCAGGACAGGAACACAGGCCCCAGCATTTT
clone_size: -; v_call: TRBV20-1; d_call: -; j_call: TRBJ2-3; cdr3_aa: CSARRSPKDTQYF; cdr3_nt: TGCAGTGCTAGGAGGAGCCCCAAAGATACGCAGTATTTT
clone_size: -; v_call: TRBV5-1; d_call: -; j_call: TRBJ2-5; cdr3_aa: CASSLGGVGETQYF; cdr3_nt: TGCGCCAGCAGCTTGGGAGGGGTCGGGGAGACCCAGTACTTC
clone_size: -; v_call: TRBV14; d_call: -; j_call: TRBJ2-1; cdr3_aa: CASSPSSWGPYNEQFF; cdr3_nt: TGTGCCAGCAGCCCCTCCTCTTGGGGGCCCTACAATGAGCAGTTCTTC
clone_size: few; v_call: TRBV5-1; d_call: -; j_call: TRBJ1-2; cdr3_aa: CASSNTGEGYTF; cdr3_nt: TGCGCCAGCAGCAATACGGGAGAAGGCTACACCTTC
clone_size: few; v_call: TRBV15; d_call: TRBD1; j_call: TRBJ2-7; cdr3_aa: CATCFFRDRFLYEQYF; cdr3_nt: TGTGCCACCTGTTTCTTCCGGGACAGGTTTTTGTACGAGCAGTACTTC
clone_size: few; v_call: TRBV12-3/TRBV12-4; d_call: -; j_call: TRBJ1-2; cdr3_aa: CASSLSVTSNYGYTF; cdr3_nt: TGTGCCAGCAGTTTATCGGTAACATCCAACTATGGCTACACCTTC
clone_size: few; v_call: TRBV19; d_call: -; j_call: TRBJ2-1; cdr3_aa: CASTLNPGSYNEQFF; cdr3_nt: TGTGCCAGTACACTCAACCCCGGCTCCTACAATGAGCAGTTCTTC
clone_size: few; v_call: TRBV6-1; d_call: -; j_call: TRBJ1-6; cdr3_aa: CASSEVSHSNSPLHF; cdr3_nt: TGTGCCAGCAGTGAAGTGAGTCACTCGAATTCACCCCTCCACTTT
clone_size: few; v_call: TRBV12-3/TRBV12-4; d_call: TRBD1; j_call: TRBJ1-1; cdr3_aa: CASSPTGQGGDTEAFF; cdr3_nt: TGTGCCAGCAGTCCGACTGGGCAGGGGGGCGACACTGAAGCTTTCTTT
clone_size: few; v_call: TRBV20-1; d_call: -; j_call: TRBJ1-1; cdr3_aa: CSALRTGTNIEAFF; cdr3_nt: TGCAGTGCCTTGAGGACGGGGACGAACATTGAAGCTTTCTTT
clone_size: -; v_call: TRBV3-1; d_call: -; j_call: TRBJ1-1; cdr3_aa: CASSQRGGNTEAFF; cdr3_nt: TGTGCCAGCAGCCAACGGGGGGGGAACACTGAAGCTTTCTTT
clone_size: -; v_call: TRBV11-2; d_call: -; j_call: TRBJ2-5; cdr3_aa: CASSLVGPGAQETQYF; cdr3_nt: TGTGCCAGCAGCTTAGTTGGTCCCGGGGCCCAAGAGACCCAGTACTTC
clone_size: -; v_call: TRBV27; d_call: TRBD2; j_call: TRBJ2-3; cdr3_aa: CASSRTRIAGNTDTQYF; cdr3_nt: TGTGCCAGCAGCCGAACCAGGATAGCGGGGAACACAGATACGCAGTATTTT
clone_size: many; v_call: TRBV25-1; d_call: -; j_call: TRBJ1-2; cdr3_aa: CASSAIYPGYGYTF; cdr3_nt: TGTGCCAGCAGTGCCATATACCCGGGTTATGGCTACACCTTC
clone_size: -; v_call: TRBV12-3/TRBV12-4; d_call: TRBD1; j_call: TRBJ2-2; cdr3_aa: CASSFTYDHRGLDTGELFF; cdr3_nt: TGTGCCAGCAGTTTTACGTATGATCACAGGGGGCTCGACACCGGGGAGCTGTTTTTT
clone_size: -; v_call: TRBV18; d_call: TRBD1; j_call: TRBJ1-6; cdr3_aa: CASSPRNRGHVDSPLHF; cdr3_nt: TGTGCCAGCTCACCACGGAACAGGGGGCATGTGGATTCACCCCTCCACTTT
clone_size: few; v_call: TRBV5-4; d_call: TRBD2; j_call: TRBJ2-3; cdr3_aa: CASSKPGGPTDTQYF; cdr3_nt: TGTGCCAGCAGCAAACCGGGGGGGCCTACAGATACGCAGTATTTT
clone_size: few; v_call: TRBV5-1; d_call: -; j_call: TRBJ2-7; cdr3_aa: CASSLFGFSSYEQYF; cdr3_nt: TGCGCCAGCAGCTTGTTTGGCTTCAGCTCCTACGAGCAGTACTTC
clone_size: few; v_call: TRBV28; d_call: TRBD1; j_call: TRBJ1-4; cdr3_aa: CASSPRTGKREKLFF; cdr3_nt: TGTGCCAGCAGCCCCCGGACAGGGAAGAGAGAAAAACTGTTTTTT
clone_size: -; v_call: TRBV3-1; d_call: -; j_call: TRBJ2-5; cdr3_aa: CASSLRRDPQETQYF; cdr3_nt: TGTGCCAGCAGCCTTCGACGGGACCCTCAAGAGACCCAGTACTTC
clone_size: few; v_call: TRBV5-1; d_call: -; j_call: TRBJ1-2; cdr3_aa: CASSSGPQELDYGYTF; cdr3_nt: TGCGCCAGCAGCTCCGGACCCCAGGAACTGGACTATGGCTACACCTTC
clone_size: -; v_call: TRBV11-2; d_call: TRBD1; j_call: TRBJ1-2; cdr3_aa: CASSHPGQAFYGYTF; cdr3_nt: TGTGCCAGCAGCCACCCGGGACAGGCTTTCTATGGCTACACCTTC
clone_size: few; v_call: TRBV4-2; d_call: -; j_call: TRBJ2-3; cdr3_aa: CASSQETSTDTQYF; cdr3_nt: TGTGCCAGCAGCCAAGAGACCAGCACAGATACGCAGTATTTT
clone_size: many; v_call: TRBV27; d_call: TRBD1; j_call: TRBJ2-7; cdr3_aa: CASSPYPTGGHYEQYF; cdr3_nt: TGTGCCAGCAGTCCCTACCCGACAGGGGGCCACTACGAGCAGTACTTC
clone_size: -; v_call: TRBV5-1; d_call: -; j_call: TRBJ1-1; cdr3_aa: CASSLAGMANTEAFF; cdr3_nt: TGCGCCAGCAGCCTTGCAGGGATGGCGAACACTGAAGCTTTCTTT
clone_size: few; v_call: TRBV6-2/TRBV6-3; d_call: -; j_call: TRBJ2-2; cdr3_aa: CASNPPGAVPGELFF; cdr3_nt: TGTGCCAGCAATCCTCCAGGGGCCGTGCCCGGGGAGCTGTTTTTT
clone_size: few; v_call: TRBV4-2; d_call: TRBD2; j_call: TRBJ2-2; cdr3_aa: CASSQEQRGTGELFF; cdr3_nt: TGTGCCAGCAGCCAAGAACAGCGGGGGACCGGGGAGCTGTTTTTT
clone_size: -; v_call: TRBV6-2/TRBV6-3; d_call: -; j_call: TRBJ2-7; cdr3_aa: CASSGYSYEQYF; cdr3_nt: TGTGCCAGCTCGGGCTACTCCTACGAGCAGTACTTC
clone_size: few; v_call: TRBV29-1; d_call: -; j_call: TRBJ1-4; cdr3_aa: CSVEGLSNEKLFF; cdr3_nt: TGCAGCGTTGAGGGGCTTTCAAATGAAAAACTGTTTTTT
clone_size: few; v_call: TRBV15; d_call: -; j_call: TRBJ1-3; cdr3_aa: CATSSPLRGTVGNTIYF; cdr3_nt: TGTGCCACCAGCAGTCCCCTTCGGGGAACAGTTGGAAACACCATATATTTT
clone_size: -; v_call: TRBV19; d_call: -; j_call: TRBJ1-3; cdr3_aa: CAIGDSGNTIYF; cdr3_nt: TGTGCCATAGGAGACTCTGGAAACACCATATATTTT
clone_size: many; v_call: TRBV6-1; d_call: -; j_call: TRBJ2-1; cdr3_aa: CASGGGPSSYNEQFF; cdr3_nt: TGTGCCAGCGGAGGGGGGCCGAGCTCCTACAATGAGCAGTTCTTC
clone_size: few; v_call: TRBV4-2; d_call: -; j_call: TRBJ2-3; cdr3_aa: CASSQDYLTDTQYF; cdr3_nt: TGTGCCAGCAGCCAAGACTACTTGACAGATACGCAGTATTTT
clone_size: few; v_call: TRBV20-1; d_call: -; j_call: TRBJ1-4; cdr3_aa: CSARVPAGGDEKLFF; cdr3_nt: TGCAGTGCTAGAGTCCCTGCGGGGGGCGATGAAAAACTGTTTTTT
clone_size: -; v_call: TRBV5-8; d_call: -; j_call: TRBJ2-1; cdr3_aa: CASSAPRMNNEQFF; cdr3_nt: TGTGCCAGCAGCGCGCCCCGTATGAACAATGAGCAGTTCTTC
clone_size: -; v_call: TRBV18; d_call: -; j_call: TRBJ1-1; cdr3_aa: CASSPNYSRTEAFF; cdr3_nt: TGTGCCAGCTCACCAAATTACTCACGGACAGAAGCTTTCTTT
clone_size: -; v_call: TRBV27; d_call: TRBD2; j_call: TRBJ2-3; cdr3_aa: CASSRSSGGVSDTQYF; cdr3_nt: TGTGCCAGCAGCCGGAGTAGCGGGGGGGTTTCAGATACGCAGTATTTT
clone_size: few; v_call: TRBV19; d_call: -; j_call: TRBJ2-1; cdr3_aa: CASRFRDNEQFF; cdr3_nt: TGTGCCAGTAGGTTCAGGGATAATGAGCAGTTCTTC